This TCR beta chain is drawn from a study of T-cell reconstitution after alpha-beta-depleted transplantation in children. Study results and caveats: Most T-cell counts and diversity one year after the transplant came from T cells that were newly produced.

Unique molecular identifiers were incorporated when the TCRbeta library was constructed. MiXCR, applied by TCRdb to the PCR reads, yields one record per CDR3 protein. The sample includes 65,000 to 75,000 distinct CDR3 sequences, 4% to 5% of them seen just once. In this sample, this clonotype turned up many times. Its antigen is unknown. Trimming removed 3 bases from V and 0 bases from J; junction bases left unmatched: 4. The CDR3 has 18 amino acids. Germline CDR1 and CDR2: SGHTA and FQGNSA. The gene calls are TRBV7-2 and TRBJ2-1; 14 bases fit TRBD2. Material: PBMCs, mostly from graft donor cells, obtained 180 days after TCRalphabeta/CD19-depleted stem cell transplant. This sequence was found in a boy in the first two years of life who had a stem cell transplant for acute myeloid leukemia, so the T cells may come from the graft donor. The CDR3 region has the DNA TGTGCCAGCAGCTTGTGGACTAGCGGGGGGAGCTCCTACAATGAGCAGTTCTTC. Protein product: CASSLWTSGGSSYNEQFF.